What follows is one TCR beta chain and its context. The specificity of this receptor is unknown. No base-level quality is on record; no much larger clone is a single base apart. The data were obtained in a study of blood T cell repertoires in COVID-19 (dated by TCRdb to between 2020 and 2021). Some background on the complete study: The collaborator samples originated in the United States, Italy and Spain and spanned the acute and convalescent phases of COVID-19. The prospective study material was composed of cDNA or gDNA derived from T cells, B-cell-depleted T cells, or PBMCs. Where available, HLA class I and class II types were taken from metadata supplied by the sample provider and were not determined by assay-based typing. Samples came from the ongoing ImmuneRACE study (first 160 participants) plus 1,254 subjects from 6 global collaborators. Sample metadata almost always included a de-identified subject ID, COVID-19 status, age in years and sex. Deeply sampled blood TCRbeta repertoires from subjects exposed to, actively infected with, or recovered from COVID-19 were included in the dataset. The repertoires were made available in a free public database intended to serve as a resource for research on the immune response to SARS-CoV-2.

Trimming removed 5 bases from V and 2 bases from J; the gene matches leave 3 bases unexplained. CDR1 LNHDA and CDR2 SQIVND are derived from the germline V gene (reference sequence). Spanning cysteine to phenylalanine, the CDR3 consists of 14 amino acids. The entry retains the CDR3 DNA only, 42 bases that are in frame from base 1. The immunoSEQ Assay, a bias-controlled multiplex PCR, was used to amplify TCRbeta CDR3 regions from genomic DNA. The authors' pipeline ran thus. The number of nucleated cells in each sample was estimated from the amplification of reference gene primers within the assay. Sequence reads were collapsed and filtered to measure the absolute abundance of every unique TCRbeta CDR3 rearrangement. For each sample, productive Simpson clonality was calculated by taking the square root of Simpson's diversity index across productive rearrangements. TCRdb holds this immuneACCESS table with in-frame rearrangements only. Some clones are missing; in checked studies, unresolved V genes explain under half, and the rest has no known cause. V, J and clone size are taken as reported in that table, and D and trimming were inferred from the DNA itself. In all, the sample holds about 270,000 clones, and around nine tenths of those were seen once. The top ten hold about 8.8% of the sample.

Summary of the overall study and its limitations: How much clinical and demographic metadata was included differed by source and by participant, and the metadata was provided uncurated.

The collaborating institutions used their own protocols to collect whole blood in K2EDTA tubes. For TCRbeta analysis, collaborators shipped samples as frozen whole blood, isolated PBMCs, or DNA extracted from either of those sample types. The receptor was derived from a man aged 40-49 years with active or convalescent COVID-19. Input material: peripheral blood. This receptor chain uses TRBV19 and TRBJ2-7; TRBD1 matches 10 bases in the middle. In nucleotide form, the sequence is TGTGCCAGTAGTGCCGGGACAGGGGCCTACGAGCAGTACTTC. This sequence encodes CASSAGTGAYEQYF.